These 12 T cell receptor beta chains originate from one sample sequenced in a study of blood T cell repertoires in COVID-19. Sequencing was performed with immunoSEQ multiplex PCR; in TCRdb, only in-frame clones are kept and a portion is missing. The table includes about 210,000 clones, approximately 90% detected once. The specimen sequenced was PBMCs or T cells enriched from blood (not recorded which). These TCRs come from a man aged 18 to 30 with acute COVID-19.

The CDR3 DNA reads TGCGCCAGCAGCCAAGGTCGCAGCGGATACTCCTACGAGCAGTACTTC. Residues: CASSQGRSGYSYEQYF. The V gene is TRBV4-1, the J gene TRBJ2-7, with a weak D call TRBD2 (5 bases). Trimming took off 1 base at V and 0 bases at J, with 13 bases between the two ends. CDR3 size: 16 residues. Germline V gene sequence: CDR1 MGHRA, CDR2 YSYEKL.

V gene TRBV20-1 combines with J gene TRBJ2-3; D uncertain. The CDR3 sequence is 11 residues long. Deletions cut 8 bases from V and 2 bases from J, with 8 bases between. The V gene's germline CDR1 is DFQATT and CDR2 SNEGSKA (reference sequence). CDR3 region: CSPTYTDTQYF. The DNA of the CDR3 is TGCAGTCCCACCTACACAGATACGCAGTATTTT.

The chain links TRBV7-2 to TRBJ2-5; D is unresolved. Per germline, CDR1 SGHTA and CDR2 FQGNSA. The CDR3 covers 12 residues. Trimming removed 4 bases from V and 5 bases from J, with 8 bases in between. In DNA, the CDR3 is TGTGCCAGCAGCTCCTACCTGGAGACCCAGTACTTC. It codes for CASSSYLETQYF.

As DNA, the CDR3 is TGTGCCATCAGTTACGGGACTAGCGGTTACGAGCAGTACTTC. Encoded protein: CAISYGTSGYEQYF. The chain employs TRBV10-3 and TRBJ2-7; 11 bases line up with TRBD2. This CDR3 has 14 amino acids. V shed 5 bases and J 4 bases; nucleotides not matched to a gene: 4. CDR1 and CDR2 (germline): ENHRY, SYGVKD.

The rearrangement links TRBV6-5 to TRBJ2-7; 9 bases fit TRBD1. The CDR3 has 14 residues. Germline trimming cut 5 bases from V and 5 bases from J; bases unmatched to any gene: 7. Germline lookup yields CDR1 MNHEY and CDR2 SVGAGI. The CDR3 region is CASSPGTGKNEQYF. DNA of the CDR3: TGTGCCAGCAGTCCCGGGACAGGGAAGAACGAGCAGTACTTC.

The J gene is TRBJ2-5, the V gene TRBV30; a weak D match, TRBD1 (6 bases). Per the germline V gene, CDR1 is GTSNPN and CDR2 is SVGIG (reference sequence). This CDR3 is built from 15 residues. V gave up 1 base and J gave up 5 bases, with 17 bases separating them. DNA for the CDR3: TGTGCCTGGAGTGGGGGGACAACCACCAGGGAGACCCAGTACTTC. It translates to CAWSGGTTTRETQYF.

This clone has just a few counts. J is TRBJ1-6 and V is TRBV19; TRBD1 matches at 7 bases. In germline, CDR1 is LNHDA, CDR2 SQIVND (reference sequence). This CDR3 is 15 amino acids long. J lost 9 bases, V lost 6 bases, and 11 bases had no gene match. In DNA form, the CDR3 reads TGTGCCAGTAGCCCCCGGGACAGAATTCTTTCACCCCTCCACTTT. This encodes CASSPRDRILSPLHF.

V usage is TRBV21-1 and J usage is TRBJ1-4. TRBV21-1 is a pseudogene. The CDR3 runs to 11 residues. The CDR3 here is CASRILEKLFF. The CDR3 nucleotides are TGTGCCAGCAGAATCCTTGAAAAACTGTTTTTT.

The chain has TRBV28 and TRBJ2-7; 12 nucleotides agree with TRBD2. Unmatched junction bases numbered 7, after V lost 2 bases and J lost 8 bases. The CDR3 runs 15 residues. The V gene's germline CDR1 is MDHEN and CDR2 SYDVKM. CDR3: CASSLRTSGNRKQYF. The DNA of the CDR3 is TGTGCCAGCAGTTTAAGGACTAGCGGGAACAGGAAGCAGTACTTC.

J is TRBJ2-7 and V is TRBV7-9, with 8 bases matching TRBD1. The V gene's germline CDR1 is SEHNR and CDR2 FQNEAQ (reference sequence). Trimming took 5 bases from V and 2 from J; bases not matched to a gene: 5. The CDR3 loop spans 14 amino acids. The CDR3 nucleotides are TGTGCCAGCAGCCAGAGGGACAGGACCTACGAGCAGTACTTC. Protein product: CASSQRDRTYEQYF. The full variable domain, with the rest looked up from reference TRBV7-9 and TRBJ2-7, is DTGVSQNPRHKITKRGQNVTFRCDPISEHNRLYWYRQTLGQGPEFLTYFQNEAQLEKSRLLSDRFSAERPKGSFSTLEIQRTEQGDSAMYLCASSQRDRTYEQYFGPGTRLTVT.

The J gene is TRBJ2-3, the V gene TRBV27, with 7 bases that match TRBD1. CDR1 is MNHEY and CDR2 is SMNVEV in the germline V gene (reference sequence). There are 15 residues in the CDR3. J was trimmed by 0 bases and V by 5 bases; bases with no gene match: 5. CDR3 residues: CASSITGASTDTQYF. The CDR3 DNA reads TGTGCCAGCAGTATCACAGGGGCAAGCACAGATACGCAGTATTTT.

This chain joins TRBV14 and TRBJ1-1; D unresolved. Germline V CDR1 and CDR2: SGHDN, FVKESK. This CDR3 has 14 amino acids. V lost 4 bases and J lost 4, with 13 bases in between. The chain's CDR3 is CASSPLEGGTEAFF. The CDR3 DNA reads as TGTGCCAGCAGCCCCCTCGAGGGAGGCACTGAAGCTTTCTTT.